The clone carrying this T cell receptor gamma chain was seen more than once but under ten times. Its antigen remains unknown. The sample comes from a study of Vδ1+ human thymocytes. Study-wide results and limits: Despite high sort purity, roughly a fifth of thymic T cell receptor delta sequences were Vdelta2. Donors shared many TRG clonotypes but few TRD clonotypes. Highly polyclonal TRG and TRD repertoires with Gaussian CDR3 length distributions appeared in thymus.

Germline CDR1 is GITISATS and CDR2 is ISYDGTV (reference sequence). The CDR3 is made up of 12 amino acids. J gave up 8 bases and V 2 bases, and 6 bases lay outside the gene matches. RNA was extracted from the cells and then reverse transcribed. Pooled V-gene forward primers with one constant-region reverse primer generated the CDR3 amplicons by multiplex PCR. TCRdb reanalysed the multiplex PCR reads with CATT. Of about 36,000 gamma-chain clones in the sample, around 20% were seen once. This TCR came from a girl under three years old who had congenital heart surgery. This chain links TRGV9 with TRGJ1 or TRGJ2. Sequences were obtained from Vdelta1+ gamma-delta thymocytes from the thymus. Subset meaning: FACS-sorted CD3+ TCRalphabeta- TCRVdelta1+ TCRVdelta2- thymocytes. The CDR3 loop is CALWEAFDKKLF. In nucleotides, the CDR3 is TGTGCCTTGTGGGAGGCTTTTGATAAGAAACTCTTT.